This TCR beta chain was observed in a study of shared T cell receptors in the human thymus. There are 14 residues in the CDR3. The germline gives CDR1 SGHDT, CDR2 YYEEEE. V lost 5 bases, J lost 6 bases, and 17 bases lay in between. Produced via immunoSEQ multiplex PCR; TCRdb's table is partial and in-frame only. The table shows 650,000 to 950,000 clones, with 80% to 90% occurring only once. This same sample was also part of a study on human thymus T cells.

This rearrangement joins TRBV5-6 to TRBJ1-2; D is unresolved. The sequencing input was thymocytes. The sequence came from a girl under two years old with a congenital heart defect. CDR3 sequence (DNA): TGTGCCAGCAGTAAGATACAACAAGTCAATGGCTACACCTTC. Translated, it gives CASSKIQQVNGYTF.